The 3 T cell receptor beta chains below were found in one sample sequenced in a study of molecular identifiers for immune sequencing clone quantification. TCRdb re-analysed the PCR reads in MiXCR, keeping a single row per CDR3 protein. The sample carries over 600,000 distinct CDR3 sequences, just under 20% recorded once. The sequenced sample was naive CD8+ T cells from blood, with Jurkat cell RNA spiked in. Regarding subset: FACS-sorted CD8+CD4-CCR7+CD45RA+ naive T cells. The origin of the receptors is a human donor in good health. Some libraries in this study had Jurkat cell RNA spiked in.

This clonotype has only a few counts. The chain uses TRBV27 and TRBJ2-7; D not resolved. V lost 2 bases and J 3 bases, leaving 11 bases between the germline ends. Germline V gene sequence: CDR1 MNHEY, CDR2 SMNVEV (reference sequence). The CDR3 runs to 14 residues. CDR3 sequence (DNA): TGTGCCAGCAGTTTAAGCGCCAGACACTACGAGCAGTACTTC. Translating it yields CASSLSARHYEQYF.

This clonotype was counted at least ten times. CDR3 amino acids: CASSSKSRGQGGTEAFF. CDR3 bases: TGTGCCAGCAGCTCCAAAAGTCGGGGACAGGGGGGCACTGAAGCTTTCTTT. The chain recombines TRBV3-1 with TRBJ1-1, with 11 bases matching TRBD1. Germline CDR1 is LGHDT and CDR2 is YNNKEL (reference sequence). The length of the CDR3 is 17 residues. The trim removed 5 bases at V and 4 bases at J, leaving 12 bases unmatched.

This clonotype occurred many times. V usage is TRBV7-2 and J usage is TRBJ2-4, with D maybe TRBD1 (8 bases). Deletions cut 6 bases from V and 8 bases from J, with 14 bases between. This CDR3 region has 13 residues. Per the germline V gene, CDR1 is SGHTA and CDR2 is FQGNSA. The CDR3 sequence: CASRTGAGDIQYF. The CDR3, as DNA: TGTGCCAGCAGGACAGGGGCGGGGGACATTCAGTACTTC.